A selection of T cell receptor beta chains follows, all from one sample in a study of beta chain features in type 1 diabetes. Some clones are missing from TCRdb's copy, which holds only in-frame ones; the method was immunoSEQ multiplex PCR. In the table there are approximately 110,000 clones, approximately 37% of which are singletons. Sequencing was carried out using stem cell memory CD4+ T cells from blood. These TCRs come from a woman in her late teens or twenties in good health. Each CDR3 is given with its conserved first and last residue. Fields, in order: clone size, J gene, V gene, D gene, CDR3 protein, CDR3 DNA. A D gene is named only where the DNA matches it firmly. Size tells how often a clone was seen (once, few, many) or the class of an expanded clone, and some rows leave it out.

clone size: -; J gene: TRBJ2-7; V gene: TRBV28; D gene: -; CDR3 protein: CASSLGPVSYEQYF; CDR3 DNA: TGTGCCAGCAGTTTAGGGCCAGTTTCTTACGAGCAGTACTTC
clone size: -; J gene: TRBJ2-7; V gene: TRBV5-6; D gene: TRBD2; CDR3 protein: CASSPDGGRAYEQYF; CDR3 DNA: TGTGCCAGCAGCCCGGACGGCGGGAGGGCCTACGAGCAGTACTTC
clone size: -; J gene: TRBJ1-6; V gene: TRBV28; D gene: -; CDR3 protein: CASSLSLKRSPLHF; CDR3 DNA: TGTGCCAGCAGTTTGAGTCTTAAGAGGTCACCCCTCCACTTT
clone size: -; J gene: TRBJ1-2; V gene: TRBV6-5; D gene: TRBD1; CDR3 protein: CASSYSSPQGAQGYTF; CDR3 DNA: TGTGCCAGCAGTTACTCGAGCCCACAGGGGGCTCAAGGCTACACCTTC
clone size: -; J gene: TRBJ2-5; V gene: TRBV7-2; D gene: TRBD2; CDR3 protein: CASSRPGLAGVLETQYF; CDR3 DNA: TGTGCCAGCAGCCGCCCAGGACTAGCGGGAGTCTTGGAGACCCAGTACTTC
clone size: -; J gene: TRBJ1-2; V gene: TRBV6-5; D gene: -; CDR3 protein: CASSYSPGGVDYGYTF; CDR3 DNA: TGTGCCAGCAGTTACTCCCCTGGAGGGGTGGACTATGGCTACACCTTC
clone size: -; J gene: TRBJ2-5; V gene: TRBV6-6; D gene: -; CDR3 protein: CASSYPPPEKETQYF; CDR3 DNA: TGTGCCAGCAGTTACCCCCCGCCGGAGAAAGAGACCCAGTACTTC
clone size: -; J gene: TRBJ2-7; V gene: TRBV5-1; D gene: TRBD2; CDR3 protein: CASSLGGGEQYF; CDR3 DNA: TGCGCCAGCAGCTTGGGGGGGGGCGAGCAGTACTTC
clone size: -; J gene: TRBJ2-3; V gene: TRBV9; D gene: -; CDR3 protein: CASRPGLGPLADTQYF; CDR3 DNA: TGTGCCAGCAGGCCCGGACTTGGCCCCCTGGCAGATACGCAGTATTTT
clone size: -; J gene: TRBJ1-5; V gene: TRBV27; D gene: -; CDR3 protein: CASMFTGRDGFYSNQPQHF; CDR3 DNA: TGTGCCAGCATGTTCACGGGGAGGGACGGGTTTTATAGCAATCAGCCCCAGCATTTT
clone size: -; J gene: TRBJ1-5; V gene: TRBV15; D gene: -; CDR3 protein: CATGRHSTGPQHF; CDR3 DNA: TGTGCCACCGGCCGGCATAGCACGGGACCCCAGCATTTT
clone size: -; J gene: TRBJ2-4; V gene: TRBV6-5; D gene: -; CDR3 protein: CASRSRTAKNIQYF; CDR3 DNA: TGTGCCAGCAGGTCCAGAACAGCCAAAAACATTCAGTACTTC
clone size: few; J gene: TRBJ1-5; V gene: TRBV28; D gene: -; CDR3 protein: CASSSIPQPQHF; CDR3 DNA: TGTGCCAGCAGTTCCATCCCTCAGCCCCAGCATTTT
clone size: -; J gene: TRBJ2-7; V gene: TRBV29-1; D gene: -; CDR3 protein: CSVTRGSSYEQYF; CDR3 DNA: TGCAGCGTCACTAGGGGGTCTAGCTACGAGCAGTACTTC
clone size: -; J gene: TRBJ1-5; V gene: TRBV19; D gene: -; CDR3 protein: CASSGANNQPQHF; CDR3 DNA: TGTGCCAGCTCAGGGGCGAACAATCAGCCCCAGCATTTT
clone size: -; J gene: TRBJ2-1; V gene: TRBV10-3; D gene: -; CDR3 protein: CAISESPRGGMGGNEQFF; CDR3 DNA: TGTGCCATCAGTGAGTCTCCTAGAGGCGGGATGGGTGGGAATGAGCAGTTCTTC
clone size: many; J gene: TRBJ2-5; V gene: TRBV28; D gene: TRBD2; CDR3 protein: CASSQLAGGAAQYF; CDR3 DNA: TGTGCCAGCAGCCAACTAGCGGGTGGCGCGGCCCAGTACTTC
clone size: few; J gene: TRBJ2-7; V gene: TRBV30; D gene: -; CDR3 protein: CAWSVLRSSGVPSKQYF; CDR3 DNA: TGTGCCTGGAGTGTACTTCGGAGTAGCGGAGTACCCTCTAAGCAGTACTTC
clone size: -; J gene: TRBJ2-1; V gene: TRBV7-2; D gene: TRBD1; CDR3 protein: CASSTDRSSYNEQFF; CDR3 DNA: TGTGCCAGCAGCACGGACAGGAGCTCCTACAATGAGCAGTTCTTC
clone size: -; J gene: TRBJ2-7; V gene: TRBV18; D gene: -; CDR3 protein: CASSPSVASYEQYF; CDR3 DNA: TGTGCCAGCTCACCATCAGTAGCATCCTACGAGCAGTACTTC
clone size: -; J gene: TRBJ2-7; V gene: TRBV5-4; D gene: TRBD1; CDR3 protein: CASSWDSYEQYF; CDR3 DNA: TGTGCCAGCAGCTGGGACAGCTACGAGCAGTACTTC
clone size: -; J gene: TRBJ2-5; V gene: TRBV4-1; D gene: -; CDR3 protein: CASSQGRRSLQETQYF; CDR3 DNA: TGCGCCAGCAGCCAAGGTCGGAGGTCTCTCCAAGAGACCCAGTACTTC
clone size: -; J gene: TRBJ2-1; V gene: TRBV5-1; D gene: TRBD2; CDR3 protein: CASSLETSGRVYNEQFF; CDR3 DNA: TGCGCCAGCAGCTTGGAGACTAGCGGGAGGGTATACAATGAGCAGTTCTTC
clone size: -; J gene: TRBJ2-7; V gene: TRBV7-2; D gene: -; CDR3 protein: CASSLRGKGQSSYEQYF; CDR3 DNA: TGTGCCAGCAGCTTAAGAGGCAAAGGACAAAGCTCCTACGAGCAGTACTTC
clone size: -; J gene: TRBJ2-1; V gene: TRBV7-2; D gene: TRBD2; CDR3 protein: CASSPGASGRAENEQFF; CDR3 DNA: TGTGCCAGCAGCCCCGGGGCTAGCGGGAGGGCCGAAAATGAGCAGTTCTTC
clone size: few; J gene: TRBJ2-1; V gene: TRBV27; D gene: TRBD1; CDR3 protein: CASSPDRGSYNEQFF; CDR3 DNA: TGTGCCAGCAGTCCGGACAGGGGATCCTACAATGAGCAGTTCTTC
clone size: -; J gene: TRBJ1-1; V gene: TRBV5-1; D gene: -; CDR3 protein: CASSLAGRGPVNTEAFF; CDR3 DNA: TGCGCCAGCAGCTTGGCCGGGAGGGGCCCTGTCAACACTGAAGCTTTCTTT
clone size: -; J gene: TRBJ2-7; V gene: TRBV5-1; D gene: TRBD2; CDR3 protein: CASSLFAGGTSGKSSYEQYF; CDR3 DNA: TGCGCCAGCAGCTTGTTTGCAGGGGGGACTAGCGGGAAGAGCTCCTACGAGCAGTACTTC
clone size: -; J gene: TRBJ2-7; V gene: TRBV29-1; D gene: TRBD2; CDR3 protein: CSVAGLAAYEQYF; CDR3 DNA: TGCAGCGTAGCCGGACTAGCGGCCTACGAGCAGTACTTC
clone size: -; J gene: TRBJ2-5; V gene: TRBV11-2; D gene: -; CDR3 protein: CASSHKGGALGETQYF; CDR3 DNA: TGTGCCAGCAGCCACAAAGGGGGGGCGCTTGGGGAGACCCAGTACTTC
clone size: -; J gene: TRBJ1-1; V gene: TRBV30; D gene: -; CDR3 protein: CAWSVRGMNTEAFF; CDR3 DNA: TGTGCCTGGAGTGTAAGGGGTATGAACACTGAAGCTTTCTTT
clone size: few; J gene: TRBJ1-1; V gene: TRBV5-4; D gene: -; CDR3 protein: CASSLVDGKGTEAFF; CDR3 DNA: TGTGCCAGCAGCTTGGTTGACGGGAAGGGCACTGAAGCTTTCTTT
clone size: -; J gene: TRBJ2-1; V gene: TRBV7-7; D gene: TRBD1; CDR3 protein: CASSRGTGSEQFF; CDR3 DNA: TGTGCTAGCAGCCGCGGGACAGGGAGTGAGCAGTTCTTC
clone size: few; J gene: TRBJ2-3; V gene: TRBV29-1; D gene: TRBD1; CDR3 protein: CSVFPGQGVRDTQYF; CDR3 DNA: TGCAGCGTTTTCCCGGGACAGGGGGTGCGAGATACGCAGTATTTT
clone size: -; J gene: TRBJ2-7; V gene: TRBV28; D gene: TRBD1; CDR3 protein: CASSRLLGQSYEQYF; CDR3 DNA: TGTGCCAGCAGCCGATTATTGGGACAGAGCTACGAGCAGTACTTC
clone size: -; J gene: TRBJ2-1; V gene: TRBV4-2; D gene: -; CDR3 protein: CASSQEGDKGFREQFF; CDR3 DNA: TGTGCCAGCAGCCAAGAAGGCGACAAGGGGTTCCGTGAGCAGTTCTTC
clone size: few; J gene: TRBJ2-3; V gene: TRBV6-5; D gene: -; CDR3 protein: CASSPAGDTQYF; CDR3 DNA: TGTGCCAGCAGTCCGGCAGGGGATACGCAGTATTTT
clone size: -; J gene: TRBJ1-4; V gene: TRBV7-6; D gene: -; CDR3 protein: CASSPRRPVTGEKLFF; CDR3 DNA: TGTGCCAGCAGCCCCCGTAGACCCGTTACAGGAGAAAAACTGTTTTTT
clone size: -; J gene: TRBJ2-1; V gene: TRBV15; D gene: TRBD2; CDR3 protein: CATSRVPSGRYGEQFF; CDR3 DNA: TGTGCCACCAGCAGAGTTCCTAGCGGGAGATATGGTGAGCAGTTCTTC
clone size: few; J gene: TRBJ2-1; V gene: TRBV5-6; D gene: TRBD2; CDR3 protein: CASSVGLAGDNYNEQFF; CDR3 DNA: TGTGCCAGCAGCGTGGGACTAGCGGGAGATAACTACAATGAGCAGTTCTTC
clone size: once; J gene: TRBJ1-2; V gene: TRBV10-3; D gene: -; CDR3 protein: CAISPSGHGYTF; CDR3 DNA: TGTGCCATCAGCCCCAGCGGCCATGGCTACACCTTC
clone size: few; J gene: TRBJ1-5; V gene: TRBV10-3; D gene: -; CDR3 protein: CAISDRQDYQPQHF; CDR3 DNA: TGTGCCATCAGTGATCGCCAAGACTATCAGCCCCAGCATTTT
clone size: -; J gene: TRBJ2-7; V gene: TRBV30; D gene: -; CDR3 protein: CAWSPGRTYEQYF; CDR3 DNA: TGTGCCTGGAGCCCCGGCAGGACCTACGAGCAGTACTTC
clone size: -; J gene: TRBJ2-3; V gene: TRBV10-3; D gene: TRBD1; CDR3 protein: CAISDDRGTDTQYF; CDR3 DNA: TGTGCCATCAGCGATGACAGGGGCACAGATACGCAGTATTTT
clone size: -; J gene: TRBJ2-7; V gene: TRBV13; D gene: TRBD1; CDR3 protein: CASSSRDRGSVYEQYF; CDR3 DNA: TGTGCCAGCAGCAGCCGGGACAGGGGGTCCGTCTACGAGCAGTACTTC
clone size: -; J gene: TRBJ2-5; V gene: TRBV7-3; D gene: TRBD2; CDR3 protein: CASSPKAGAGETQYF; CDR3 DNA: TGTGCCAGCAGCCCAAAAGCGGGAGCAGGCGAGACCCAGTACTTC
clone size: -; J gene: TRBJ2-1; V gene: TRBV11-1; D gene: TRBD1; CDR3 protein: CASSQGQGAWDEQFF; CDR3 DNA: TGTGCCAGCAGCCAAGGACAGGGGGCATGGGATGAGCAGTTCTTC
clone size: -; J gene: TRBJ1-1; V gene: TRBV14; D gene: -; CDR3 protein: CASRGWSPSEAFF; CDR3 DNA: TGTGCCAGCAGGGGCTGGTCTCCGAGTGAAGCTTTCTTT
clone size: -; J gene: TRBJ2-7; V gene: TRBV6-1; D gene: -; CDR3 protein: CASSWREDYEQYF; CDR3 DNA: TGTGCCAGCAGTTGGCGAGAGGACTACGAGCAGTACTTC